One sample yielded the 27 T cell receptor beta chains listed below, sequenced in a study of human T cells and chemical hapten exposure. TCRdb recomputed calls from the RACE reads with MiXCR, one row per CDR3 protein. The sample contains about 100,000 distinct CDR3 sequences, approximately 9.9% of which appear only once. Time point reported: patch test 1, 2 weeks after DPC sensitization. Treatment defined: therapeutic diphenylcyclopropenone sensitization with weekly scalp DPC. The sample consisted of whole blood, taken in connection with sensitization to the hapten diphenylcyclopropenone (DPC). The receptors come from a woman in her thirties or forties with alopecia areata. Some clones in this sample may be carry-over from other donors' samples.

Ten or more counts support this clonotype. The V and J genes are TRBV12-3 or TRBV12-4 and TRBJ2-5; TRBD1 or TRBD2 may be the D gene (5 bases each). CDR3 length: 15 residues. V was shortened by 2 bases and J by 1 base, with 11 bases between the two germline ends. As DNA, the CDR3 is TGTGCCAGCAGTTTACGGGGCCTAATCCAAGAGACCCAGTACTTC. Protein product: CASSLRGLIQETQYF.

This clonotype was observed a few times. The chain combines TRBV6-5 with TRBJ2-2; D uncertain. Trimming cost V 6 bases and J 3 bases, with 11 bases left between them. CDR1 is MNHEY, CDR2 SVGAGI, per germline. This CDR3 has 14 residues. CDR3 in amino acids: CASSKSDDTGELFF. CDR3 nucleotide sequence: TGTGCCAGCAGCAAATCGGATGACACCGGGGAGCTGTTTTTT.

This clonotype was seen only a few times. The J gene is TRBJ1-4, the V gene TRBV7-9; 7 nucleotides match TRBD1. V lost 1 base to trimming and J lost 8 bases; unmatched junction nucleotides: 7. Germline CDR1 SEHNR, CDR2 FQNEAQ (reference sequence). The CDR3 covers 15 residues. CDR3 bases: TGTGCCAGCAGCTTAGGAGACAGGGCCACAGAAAAACTGTTTTTT. Encoded protein: CASSLGDRATEKLFF.

This clonotype was found many times. The chain joins TRBV6-2 or TRBV6-3 to TRBJ2-3, with 8 bases fitting TRBD2. The V gene end was trimmed by 2 bases and the J gene end by 0 bases; junction bases not matched to a gene: 7. Per the germline V gene, CDR1 is MNHEY and CDR2 is SVGEGT. CDR3 length: 17 residues. The chain's CDR3 is CASSYSLAGPSTDTQYF. CDR3 nucleotide sequence: TGTGCCAGCAGTTACAGCTTAGCGGGGCCCAGCACAGATACGCAGTATTTT.

Ten or more counts support this clonotype. V gene TRBV20-1 combines with J gene TRBJ2-3; D is possibly TRBD2 (6 bases). The CDR3 is made up of 15 amino acids. Germline V gene sequence: CDR1 DFQATT, CDR2 SNEGSKA (reference sequence). Deletions cut 0 bases from V and 5 bases from J, with 15 bases between. The DNA for the CDR3 is TGCAGTGCTAGAGAGGGAGGTAGTACGATAGATACGCAGTATTTT. Its protein is CSAREGGSTIDTQYF.

The table lists this clonotype with many counts. The V call is TRBV9, the J call TRBJ1-3; no reliable D call. This CDR3 spans 18 amino acids. The germline V and J ends were trimmed by 4 bases and 3 bases, with 23 bases remaining between them. Germline loops: CDR1 SGDLS, CDR2 YYNGEE. Here the CDR3 DNA reads TGTGCCAGCAGCCCCCCCCGCAGAGCCCCTTCCCTTGGAAACACCATATATTTT. It translates to CASSPPRRAPSLGNTIYF.

This clonotype appeared a few times. The chain combines TRBV7-2 with TRBJ2-3, with D perhaps matching TRBD2 (5 bases). The V end lost 5 bases, the J end lost 3 bases, and 15 bases lay between the germline ends. CDR1 and CDR2 from the germline V gene are SGHTA and FQGNSA. The CDR3 has 15 residues. This CDR3 reads CASSPMLLVTDTQYF. The CDR3 coding sequence is TGTGCCAGCAGCCCGATGTTACTAGTAACAGATACGCAGTATTTT.

This chain joins TRBV6-2 or TRBV6-3 and TRBJ2-7; D remains ambiguous. Trimming took 5 bases from V and 7 from J, leaving 9 bases between them. Looked up from germline, CDR1 is MNHEY and CDR2 is SVGEGT. This CDR3 has 11 residues. CDR3 sequence (DNA): TGTGCCAGCAGTGACCCTGAGGAGCAGTACTTC. Translating gives CASSDPEEQYF.

This clonotype was seen only a few times. The chain has TRBV25-1 and TRBJ2-7; D perhaps matches TRBD1 (6 bases). Deletions cut 7 bases from V and 7 bases from J, with 17 bases between. CDR3 length: 13 residues. CDR1 and CDR2 (germline): MGHDK, SYGVNS. The CDR3 DNA reads TGTGCCAGCACCCCCGGGACATTTTTGGAGCAGTACTTC. Protein product: CASTPGTFLEQYF.

The table lists this clonotype with many counts. The rearrangement links TRBV20-1 to TRBJ2-1, with D possibly matching TRBD2 (6 bases). Trimming stripped 0 bases from V and 15 bases from J, with 21 bases between. CDR3 size: 14 residues. The germline CDR1 and CDR2 sequences are DFQATT and SNEGSKA (reference sequence). The DNA for the CDR3 is TGCAGTGCTAGAGATCCCAGCGGGCCACGGACCCCGTTCTTC. Its protein is CSARDPSGPRTPFF.

The V call is TRBV7-2, the J call TRBJ1-1; 7 bases fit TRBD1. This CDR3 contains 15 residues. Germline V gene sequence: CDR1 SGHTA, CDR2 FQGNSA. J lost 3 bases, V lost 5 bases, and 9 bases had no gene match. CDR3 sequence: CASSSKQGLYTEAFF. The CDR3 DNA sequence: TGTGCCAGCAGCAGTAAACAGGGGCTCTACACTGAAGCTTTCTTT.

This clonotype was recorded a few times. The chain combines TRBV4-1 with TRBJ2-1; D possibly uses TRBD1 or TRBD2 (5 bases each). The CDR3 is 16 residues long. Deletions cut 6 bases from V and 8 bases from J, with 23 bases between. Looked up from germline, CDR1 is MGHRA and CDR2 is YSYEKL. CDR3 DNA: TGCGCCAGCAGTCTAGAAATGGGACCCGCCTCCGATGAGCAGTTCTTC. This sequence encodes CASSLEMGPASDEQFF.

Ten or more counts support this clonotype. The chain carries TRBV6-2 or TRBV6-3 and TRBJ1-6, with D possibly TRBD1 on 5 matching bases. The CDR3 consists of 15 residues. Trimming removed 7 bases at V and 10 bases at J, with 20 bases between. Germline V gives CDR1 MNHEY, CDR2 SVGEGT. CDR3: CASIKGWGTGSPLHF. The CDR3 DNA reads TGTGCCAGCATCAAGGGATGGGGGACGGGCTCACCCCTCCACTTT.

This clonotype was picked up many times. V and J are TRBV7-2 and TRBJ2-1, with 10 positions matching TRBD2. Per germline, CDR1 SGHTA and CDR2 FQGNSA. Losses at the gene ends were 4 bases for V and 10 bases for J; bases not matched to a gene: 16. CDR3 size: 17 residues. CDR3 nucleotide sequence: TGTGCCAGCAGCTCCGTAGCGGGAGGCCCGCCTACAAAGGAGCAGTTCTTC. This translates into CASSSVAGGPPTKEQFF.

This clonotype was seen a few times. The rearrangement joins TRBV20-1 to TRBJ2-4, with D possibly being TRBD2 (7 bases). Germline CDR1 DFQATT, CDR2 SNEGSKA (reference sequence). V lost 6 bases, J lost 4 bases, and 19 bases lay in between. CDR3 length: 15 amino acids. In nucleotides, the CDR3 is TGCAGTGCCCTCCGCGGGGGCCTCGTGAAAAACATTCAGTACTTC. Residues: CSALRGGLVKNIQYF.

This clonotype was counted at least ten times. The V gene is TRBV28, the J gene TRBJ2-7; maybe TRBD1 (5 bases). The CDR3 is made up of 14 amino acids. Trimming shortened V by 5 bases and J by 3 bases, and 14 bases separated the two germline ends. Germline V gene sequence: CDR1 MDHEN, CDR2 SYDVKM. The CDR3 sequence is CASSPLITGYEQYF. The CDR3 DNA follows: TGTGCCAGCAGTCCCTTAATTACAGGCTACGAGCAGTACTTC.

There are many counts of this clonotype. The gene calls are TRBV6-2 or TRBV6-3 and TRBJ1-1; D is unresolved. CDR3 length equals 15 residues. Germline V gene data show CDR1 as MNHEY and CDR2 as SVGEGT. V was cut by 2 bases and J by 0 bases, with 10 bases left in between. The CDR3: CASSYGAGLNTEAFF. For the CDR3, the DNA is TGTGCCAGCAGTTACGGAGCAGGACTGAACACTGAAGCTTTCTTT.

In its sample, this clonotype was seen many times. This sequence joins TRBV12-3 or TRBV12-4 and TRBJ1-1, with no clear D. The ends were cut back, 5 bases at V and 4 bases at J, with 8 bases in the middle. The CDR3 length is 12 residues. The CDR3 DNA reads as TGTGCCAGCAGTGCCTGGGGCACTGAAGCTTTCTTT. Residues: CASSAWGTEAFF.

This clonotype appeared a few times. V and J are TRBV6-6 and TRBJ2-7; D is tentatively TRBD1 or TRBD2 (7 bases each). The CDR3 is made up of 15 amino acids. Germline V gene data show CDR1 as MNHNY and CDR2 as SVGAGI (reference sequence). Trimming left V 8 bases short and J 3 bases short, with 20 bases between. CDR3 amino acids: CASHKGGGGGYEQYF. CDR3 nucleotide sequence: TGTGCCAGCCACAAGGGAGGGGGCGGGGGCTACGAGCAGTACTTC.

The gene calls are TRBV12-3 or TRBV12-4 and TRBJ2-1; weak D call: TRBD1 (6 bases). The CDR3 loop spans 15 amino acids. Trimming left V 4 bases short and J 3 bases short, with 13 bases between. The CDR3 loop reads CASSSQGSLYNEQFF. CDR3 nucleotide sequence: TGTGCCAGCAGTTCCCAGGGGTCACTCTACAATGAGCAGTTCTTC.

The CDR3 sequence is CASGDRGYEKLFF. The CDR3, as DNA: TGTGCCAGCGGCGACAGGGGATACGAAAAACTGTTTTTT. The chain is built from TRBV7-2 and TRBJ1-4; 8 bases match TRBD1. This CDR3 has 13 residues. Per the germline V gene, CDR1 is SGHTA and CDR2 is FQGNSA. The ends lost 8 bases at V and 8 bases at J; junction bases unmatched: 7.

This clonotype showed up many times. The chain couples TRBV6-5 to TRBJ2-7, with TRBD2 identical over 8 bases. The CDR3 is 14 residues long. Germline loops: CDR1 MNHEY, CDR2 SVGAGI. Unmatched junction bases numbered 4, after V lost 4 bases and J lost 2 bases. CDR3 in DNA: TGTGCCAGCAGTTGGACTAGCCGTGCCTACGAGCAGTACTTC. Translation gives CASSWTSRAYEQYF.

The rearrangement links TRBV29-1 to TRBJ2-1; 14 bases map to TRBD2. Trimming at V came to 7 bases and at J to 9 bases, leaving 8 bases not matched to a gene. This CDR3 is built from 14 residues. Germline V gene sequence: CDR1 SQVTM, CDR2 ANQGSEA. The CDR3 loop is CSALRTSGRREQFF. The CDR3 DNA sequence: TGCAGCGCCCTCCGGACTAGCGGGAGGCGTGAGCAGTTCTTC.

In this sample, this clonotype turned up many times. The chain combines TRBV7-2 with TRBJ2-1; 10 nucleotides align to TRBD1. Germline CDR1 and CDR2: SGHTA and FQGNSA. This CDR3 spans 15 amino acids. Losses at the gene ends were 4 bases for V and 6 bases for J; bases not matched to a gene: 6. This CDR3 reads CASSSRQGAFNEQFF. CDR3 in DNA: TGTGCCAGCAGCTCCCGACAGGGGGCCTTCAATGAGCAGTTCTTC.

At least ten counts were recorded for this clonotype. The chain recombines TRBV9 with TRBJ1-4, with D perhaps matching TRBD1 (5 bases). Trimming removed 4 bases from V and 0 bases from J, with 16 bases in between. The CDR3 extends over 17 amino acids. Germline V gene lookup returns CDR1 SGDLS and CDR2 YYNGEE. The chain's CDR3 is CASSLRGGAATNEKLFF. CDR3 sequence (DNA): TGTGCCAGCAGCCTAAGGGGTGGGGCAGCAACTAATGAAAAACTGTTTTTT.

This clonotype was picked up many times. The chain combines TRBV10-3 with TRBJ2-3; D not resolved. The V and J ends lost 7 bases and 4 bases respectively, with 12 bases between them. Germline CDR1 ENHRY, CDR2 SYGVKD. The CDR3 has 13 residues. The CDR3 DNA sequence: TGTGCCATCATGGCGGCACCGGCAGATACGCAGTATTTT. This codes for CAIMAAPADTQYF.

V is TRBV6-1 and J is TRBJ1-1; possibly TRBD1 for D (5 bases). This CDR3 region has 15 residues. Trimming shortened V by 1 base and J by 5 bases, and 14 bases separated the two germline ends. Germline V gives CDR1 MNHNS, CDR2 SASEGT. This CDR3 is CASSEGLLGGTEAFF. In nucleotides, the CDR3 is TGTGCCAGCAGTGAAGGTCTTCTCGGGGGTACTGAAGCTTTCTTT.